This T cell receptor beta chain was identified in a study of a mutant IDH1 vaccine in newly diagnosed glioma. Study-level information: The treated population exhibited a male proportion of about 60%, a female proportion of about 40%, and a mean age of about 40 years. The study held visit V12 at week 35 and visit V13 at week 47. Earlier treatment was radiotherapy, temozolomide, or both, with most getting both.

Time point: week 47, end of study. A single vaccine dose contained 300 ug of mutant IDH1 20-mer peptide, and topical imiquimod was used with it. The protocol was immunoSEQ multiplex PCR, while the TCRdb copy is restricted to in-frame clones and leaves out a portion. This table has tens of thousands of clones, roughly 76% appearing once. This CDR3 contains 13 residues. Germline V gene data show CDR1 as SGDLS and CDR2 as YYNGEE. Trimming removed 3 bases from V and 4 bases from J, with 9 bases in between. About this clone: Its antigen is not identified.

Study-level findings and limits: Pseudoprogression showed no apparent link to changes in top peripheral T cell clonotypes.

The sequence came from a man aged 45 to 65 with glioma. The sequenced sample was PBMCs, obtained from a glioma patient whose treatment included an IDH1 peptide vaccine. The chain employs TRBV9 and TRBJ2-3; no definite D call. For the CDR3, the DNA is TGTGCCAGCAGCGCCCAGTTGGCAGATACGCAGTATTTT. It is translated as CASSAQLADTQYF. Complete variable domain (other parts from reference TRBV9 and TRBJ2-3): DSGVTQTPKHLITATGQRVTLRCSPRSGDLSVYWYQQSLDQGLQFLIQYYNGEERAKGNILERFSAQQFPDLHSELNLSSLELGDSALYFCASSAQLADTQYFGPGTRLTVL.